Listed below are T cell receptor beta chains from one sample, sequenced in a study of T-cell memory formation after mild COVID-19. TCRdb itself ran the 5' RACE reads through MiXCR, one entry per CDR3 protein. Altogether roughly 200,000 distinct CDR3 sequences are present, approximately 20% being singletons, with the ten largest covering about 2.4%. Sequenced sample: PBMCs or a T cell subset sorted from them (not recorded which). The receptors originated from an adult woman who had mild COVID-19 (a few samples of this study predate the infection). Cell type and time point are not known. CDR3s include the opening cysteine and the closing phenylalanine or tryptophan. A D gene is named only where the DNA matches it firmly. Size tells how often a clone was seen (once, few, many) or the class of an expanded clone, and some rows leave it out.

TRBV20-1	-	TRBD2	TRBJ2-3	TGCAGTGCTAGTGGGCATCTCTCTAGCGGGAGGTACGCAGATACGCAGTATTTT	CSASGHLSSGRYADTQYF
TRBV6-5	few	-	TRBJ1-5	TGTGCCAGCAGTTACGGAAATAGCAATCAGCCCCAGCATTTT	CASSYGNSNQPQHF
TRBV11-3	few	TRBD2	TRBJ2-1	TGTGCCAGCAGCTCAGCAAATCAAGCGGGAGGGCCGAACCTCTTC	CASSSANQAGGPNLF
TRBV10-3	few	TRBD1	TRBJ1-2	TGTGCCATCAGTGGTGGGACAGGGCATAACTATGGCTACACCTTC	CAISGGTGHNYGYTF
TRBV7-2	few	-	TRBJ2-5	TGTGCCAGCAGCTTTGGGCTCCAAGAGACCCAGTACTTC	CASSFGLQETQYF
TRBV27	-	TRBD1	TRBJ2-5	TGTGCCAGCACCGCCCGGGGACAGGGGGCCGTGGAGACCCAGTACTTC	CASTARGQGAVETQYF
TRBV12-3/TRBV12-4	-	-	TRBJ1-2	TGTGCCAGCAGTTTTGGACAGAACTATGGCTACACCTTC	CASSFGQNYGYTF
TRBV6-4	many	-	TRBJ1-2	TGTGCCAGCAAGGACCCGGCGGGTTATGGCTACACCTTC	CASKDPAGYGYTF
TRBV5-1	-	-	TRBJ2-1	TGCGCCAGCAGCCCCGGGGCCCACAATGAGCAGTTCTTC	CASSPGAHNEQFF
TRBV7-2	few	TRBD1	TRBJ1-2	TGTGCCAGCAGCCCTCGACAGGGATATGGCTACACCTTC	CASSPRQGYGYTF
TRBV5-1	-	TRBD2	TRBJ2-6	TGCGCCAGCAGCCTCGCGGGGGGCGATGGGGCCAACGTCCTGACTTTC	CASSLAGGDGANVLTF
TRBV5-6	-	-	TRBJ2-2	TGTGCCAGCAGCCTCGGACAGGGAGGGCCCGGGGAGCTGTTTTTT	CASSLGQGGPGELFF
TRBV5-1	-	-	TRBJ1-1	TGCGCCAGCAGCGCCCAAGGGGCCGGGAACACTGAAGCTTTCTTT	CASSAQGAGNTEAFF
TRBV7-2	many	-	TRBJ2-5	TGTGCCAGCAGCTTAGGGCTAGCTGGAGAGACCCAGTACTTC	CASSLGLAGETQYF
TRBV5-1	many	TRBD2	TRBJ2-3	TGCGCCAGCAGCTTGCCTAGCGGGAGCACAGATACGCAGTATTTT	CASSLPSGSTDTQYF
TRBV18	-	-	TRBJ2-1	TGTGCCAGCTCACCACCGGGCTACAATGAGCAGTTCTTC	CASSPPGYNEQFF
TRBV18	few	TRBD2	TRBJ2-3	TGTGCCAGCTCACCAACCGGGACTAGCGGCCTCACAGATACGCAGTATTTT	CASSPTGTSGLTDTQYF
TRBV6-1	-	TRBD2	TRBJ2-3	TGTGCCAGCGATGGCCTTAGCGGGGGGAAACACACAGATACGCAGTATTTT	CASDGLSGGKHTDTQYF
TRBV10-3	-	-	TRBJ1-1	TGTGCCATCAGTGGGACAGCTAGCACTGAAGCTTTCTTT	CAISGTASTEAFF
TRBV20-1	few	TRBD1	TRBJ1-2	TGCAGTGCTAGAGACCGACAGGGGAGGACCTATGGCTACACCTTC	CSARDRQGRTYGYTF
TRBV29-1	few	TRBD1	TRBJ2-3	TGCAGCGCTACAGGGGGCGTAGATACGCAGTATTTT	CSATGGVDTQYF
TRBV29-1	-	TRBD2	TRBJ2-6	TGCAGCGCATCTAGCGGCGAAGTATCTGGGGCCAACGTCCTGACTTTC	CSASSGEVSGANVLTF
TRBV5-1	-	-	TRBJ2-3	TGCGCCAGCAGCGTACGCAGTTTAGCGAGCACCACAGATACGCAGTATTTT	CASSVRSLASTTDTQYF
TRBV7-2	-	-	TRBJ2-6	TGTGCCAGCAGCTTAGCGGCTGGGGCCAACGTCCTGACTTTC	CASSLAAGANVLTF
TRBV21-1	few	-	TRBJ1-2	TGTGCCAGCAGCAAACGGGGCAGGGGGCAGCGAGGCTACACCTTC	CASSKRGRGQRGYTF
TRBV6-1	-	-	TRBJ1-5	TGTGCCAGCAGTGAAGGCGGCAATCAGCCCCAGCATTTT	CASSEGGNQPQHF
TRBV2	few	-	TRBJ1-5	TGTGCCAGCAGTGACGAAAGCAATCAGCCCCAGCATTTT	CASSDESNQPQHF
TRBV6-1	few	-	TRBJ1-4	TGTGCCAGCAGTGAAGCGCTACCGTCGGGCGATAATGAAAAACTGTTTTTT	CASSEALPSGDNEKLFF
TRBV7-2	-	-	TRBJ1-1	TGTGCCAGCAGCTTAACAGGACAGTTTATTGAAGCTTTCTTT	CASSLTGQFIEAFF
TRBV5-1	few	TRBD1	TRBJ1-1	TGCGCCAGCAGGCGAGACAGGGGGCAGGATGAAGCTTTCTTT	CASRRDRGQDEAFF
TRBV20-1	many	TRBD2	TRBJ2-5	TGCAGTGCTAGAGTTACAAGGACTAGCAGGCAAGAGACCCAGTACTTC	CSARVTRTSRQETQYF
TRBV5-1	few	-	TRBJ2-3	TGCGCCAGTTCCTCAGGGGTCGATACGCAGTATTTT	CASSSGVDTQYF
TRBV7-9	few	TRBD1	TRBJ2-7	TGTGCCAGCAGCGTAACCGGGACAGGGGGCGACGAGCAGTACTTC	CASSVTGTGGDEQYF
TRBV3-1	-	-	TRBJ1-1	TGTGCCAGCAGTTACGGAGGGGGACAAGCTTTCTTT	CASSYGGGQAFF
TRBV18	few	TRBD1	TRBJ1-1	TGTGCCAGCTCACTCTCTCAGGGGGCAGGCACTGAAGCTTTCTTT	CASSLSQGAGTEAFF
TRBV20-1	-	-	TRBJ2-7	TGCAGTGCTGCACAAGTCTCCTACTACGAGCAGTACTTC	CSAAQVSYYEQYF
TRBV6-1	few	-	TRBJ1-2	TGTGCCAGCAGACGGGACATTTATGGCTACACCTTC	CASRRDIYGYTF